The TCR beta chain under discussion was sequenced for a study of T-cell memory formation after mild COVID-19. Constant-segment-primed 5'RACE gave TCR alpha and TCR beta cDNA libraries with sample barcodes and UMIs. MiXCR, applied by TCRdb to the 5' RACE reads, yields one record per CDR3 protein. The repertoire holds tens of thousands of distinct CDR3 sequences, 16% seen once, with roughly 30% in the top ten. Worth noting for this clonotype: No antigen is known for it.

Findings and limits, study-wide: Clones from the second wave (peaking day 37) had unconfirmed SARS-CoV-2 specificity. Clones shrinking between day 15 and 85 showed a balanced CD4/CD8 split, and those that grew later tilted toward CD4+.

Input material: PBMCs or a T cell subset sorted from them (not recorded which). The TCR comes from an adult woman who had mild COVID-19 (a few samples of this study predate the infection). Cell type and time point are not known.

Here the CDR3 DNA reads TGCGCCAGCAGCCAAGGGGGGGGCACAGATACGCAGTATTTT. Its protein product is CASSQGGGTDTQYF. The chain has TRBV4-3 and TRBJ2-3; possible D gene TRBD2, 6 bases. V was shortened by 1 base and J by 1 base, with 6 bases between the two germline ends. CDR3 length equals 14 residues. The germline V gene encodes CDR1 LGHNA and CDR2 YSLEER.